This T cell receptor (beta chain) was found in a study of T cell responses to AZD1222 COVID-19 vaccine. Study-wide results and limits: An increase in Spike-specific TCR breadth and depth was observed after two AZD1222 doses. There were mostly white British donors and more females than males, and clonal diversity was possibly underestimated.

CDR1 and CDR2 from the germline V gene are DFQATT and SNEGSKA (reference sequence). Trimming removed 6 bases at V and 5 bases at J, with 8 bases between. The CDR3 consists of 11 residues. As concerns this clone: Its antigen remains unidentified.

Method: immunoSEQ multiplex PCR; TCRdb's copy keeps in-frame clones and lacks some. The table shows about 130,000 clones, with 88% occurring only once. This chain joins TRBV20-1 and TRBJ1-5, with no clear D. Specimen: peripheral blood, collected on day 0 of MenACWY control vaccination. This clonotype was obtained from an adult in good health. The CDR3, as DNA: TGCAGTGCGGGTGGGGATCAGCCCCAGCATTTT. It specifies CSAGGDQPQHF.